A single sample is the source of the 5 T cell receptor beta chains below, sequenced in a study of response to subunit inactivated influenza vaccine. TCRdb ran MiXCR on the RT-PCR reads and lists one entry per CDR3 protein. This repertoire shows about 500,000 distinct CDR3 sequences, 16% found once; its top ten account for 3%. Material: CD4+ T cells sorted from PBMCs, obtained less than 30 months after vaccination. The receptors were gathered from a man between 45 and 75 years old who received an inactivated influenza vaccine.

This clonotype came up a few times. The rearrangement joins TRBV20-1 to TRBJ1-1; D not resolved. Germline values: CDR1 DFQATT, CDR2 SNEGSKA (reference sequence). V was cut by 3 bases and J by 7 bases, with 21 bases left in between. This CDR3 has 15 amino acids. CDR3 residues: CSASGSGGRMGEAFF. CDR3 DNA: TGCAGTGCTAGCGGTTCGGGAGGAAGGATGGGTGAAGCTTTCTTT.

This rearrangement joins TRBV20-1 to TRBJ2-6; TRBD1 might be the D (5 bases). Per germline, CDR1 DFQATT and CDR2 SNEGSKA (reference sequence). The length of the CDR3 is 14 residues. The V gene lost 6 bases and the J gene lost 0 bases, with 9 bases spanning the gap. CDR3 sequence: CSAQGLSGANVLTF. The CDR3 DNA reads TGCAGTGCCCAGGGCCTCTCTGGGGCCAACGTCCTGACTTTC.

The genes are TRBV6-5 and TRBJ2-5, with a weak D call TRBD1 (6 bases). Germline V gene sequence: CDR1 MNHEY, CDR2 SVGAGI. This CDR3 region has 15 residues. Trimming pared 2 bases from V and 4 bases from J, leaving 14 bases between. CDR3: CASSYARGPTETQYF. The CDR3 coding sequence is TGTGCCAGCAGTTACGCCAGGGGTCCCACAGAGACCCAGTACTTC.

The sample holds a few counts of this clonotype. V usage is TRBV5-1 and J usage is TRBJ2-3, with 11 bases fitting TRBD2. The CDR3 runs to 16 residues. Germline lookup yields CDR1 SGHRS and CDR2 YFSETQ. V gave up 5 bases and J gave up 0 bases; unmatched junction bases: 5. The CDR3 nucleotides are TGCGCCAGCAGACTGGGGACTAGCGGTAGCACAGATACGCAGTATTTT. It is translated as CASRLGTSGSTDTQYF.

There are a few counts of this clonotype. The V call is TRBV11-2, the J call TRBJ2-5; tentative D call: TRBD2 (6 bases). This CDR3 region has 14 residues. V lost 5 bases and J 1 base, leaving 11 bases between the germline ends. The germline V gene has CDR1 SGHAT and CDR2 FQNNGV. The CDR3 protein is CASSARTTQETQYF. CDR3 sequence (DNA): TGTGCCAGCAGCGCCAGGACTACCCAAGAGACCCAGTACTTC.